This T cell receptor beta chain was captured by sequencing in a study of tumor-infiltrating lymphocytes in primary liver carcinoma. V lost 1 base, J lost 3 bases, and 15 bases lay in between. This CDR3 is 16 amino acids long. CDR1 is SGHTA, CDR2 FQGNSA, per germline. Worth noting for this clonotype: Its antigen is currently unknown.

Study conclusions and caveats: Tumor specimens were characterized by a significantly higher top-250-clone fraction than blood (p = 0.039).

From around 500 ng of total RNA, TCR beta-specific cDNA was reverse-transcribed using a constant-region primer. Employing slightly modified ARM-PCR, three nested multiplex PCR rounds were run, and these gave rise to the TCR beta libraries. The study ran its first two PCR rounds for about 11 cycles each, using TRBV1-TRBV30 forward primers and a C-beta reverse primer. A single record per CDR3 protein comes from TCRdb applying MiXCR to the multiplex PCR reads. The sample has about 320,000 distinct CDR3 sequences, approximately 58% seen once; the top ten hold approximately 17%. Blood RNA originated from unsorted whole blood, with germline DNA additionally extracted.

This chain uses TRBV7-2 with TRBJ2-5; D perhaps matches TRBD2 (5 bases). The sample comprised peripheral blood. The TCR comes from a woman aged 30 to 39 with primary liver carcinoma and hepatitis B virus infection. CDR3 sequence (DNA): TGTGCCAGCAGCTTAGGGATAGCGCGGTTAAAAGAGACCCAGTACTTC. The encoded protein is CASSLGIARLKETQYF. The complete variable domain, with remaining parts taken from reference TRBV7-2 and TRBJ2-5, reads GAGVSQSPSNKVTEKGKDVELRCDPISGHTALYWYRQSLGQGLEFLIYFQGNSAPDKSGLPSDRFSAERTGGSVSTLTIQRTQQEDSAVYLCASSLGIARLKETQYFGPGTRLLVL.